This T cell receptor beta chain came from a study of PD-L1 blockade in urothelial cancer. Assay: immunoSEQ multiplex PCR; the TCRdb copy retains only in-frame clones and omits some. The sample includes under 100,000 clones, more than 75% seen only once; the top ten take 9.5%. The receptor was isolated from an older man with urothelial cancer. The material was PBMCs, obtained around atezolizumab (anti-PD-L1) treatment.

Here the CDR3 DNA reads TGTGCCAGCAGCTTAACGGGAGTGGGTCCAAATGAGCAGTTCTTC. This translates into CASSLTGVGPNEQFF. This chain uses TRBV7-2 with TRBJ2-1, with D possibly TRBD2 on 6 matching bases. The germline gives CDR1 SGHTA, CDR2 FQGNSA. The CDR3 loop spans 15 amino acids. Trimming removed 2 bases from V and 7 bases from J, with 15 bases in between.